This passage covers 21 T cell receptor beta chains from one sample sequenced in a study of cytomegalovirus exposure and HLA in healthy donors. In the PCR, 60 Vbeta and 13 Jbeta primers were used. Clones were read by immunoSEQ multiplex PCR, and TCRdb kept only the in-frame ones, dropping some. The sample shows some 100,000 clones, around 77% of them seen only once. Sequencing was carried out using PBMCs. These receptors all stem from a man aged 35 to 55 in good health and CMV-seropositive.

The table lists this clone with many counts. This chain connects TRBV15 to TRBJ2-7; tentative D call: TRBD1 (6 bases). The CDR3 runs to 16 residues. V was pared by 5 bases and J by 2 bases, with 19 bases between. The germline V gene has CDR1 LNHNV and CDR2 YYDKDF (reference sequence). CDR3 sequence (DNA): TGTGCCACCAGCCGCGCGGACAGCCAAGGGACCTACGAGCAGTACTTC. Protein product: CATSRADSQGTYEQYF.

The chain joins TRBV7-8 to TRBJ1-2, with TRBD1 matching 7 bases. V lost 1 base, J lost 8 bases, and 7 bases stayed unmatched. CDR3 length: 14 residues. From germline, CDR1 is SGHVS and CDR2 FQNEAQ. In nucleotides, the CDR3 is TGTGCCAGCAGCTTAGGGACAGGTTCGGCCGGCTACACCTTC. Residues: CASSLGTGSAGYTF.

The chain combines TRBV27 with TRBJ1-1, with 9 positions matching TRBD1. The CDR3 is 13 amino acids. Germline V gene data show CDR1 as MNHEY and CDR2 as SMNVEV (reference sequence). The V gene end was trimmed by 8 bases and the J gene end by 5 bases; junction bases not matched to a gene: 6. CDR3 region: CASGGQGLTEAFF. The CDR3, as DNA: TGTGCCAGCGGGGGACAGGGACTAACTGAAGCTTTCTTT.

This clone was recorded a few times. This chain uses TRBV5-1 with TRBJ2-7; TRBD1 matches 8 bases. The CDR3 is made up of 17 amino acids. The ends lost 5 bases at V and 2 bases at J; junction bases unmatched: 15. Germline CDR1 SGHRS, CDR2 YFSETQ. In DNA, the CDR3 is TGCGCCAGCAGGACTGAACCACACGGGACAGGTCCCTACGAGCAGTACTTC. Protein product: CASRTEPHGTGPYEQYF.

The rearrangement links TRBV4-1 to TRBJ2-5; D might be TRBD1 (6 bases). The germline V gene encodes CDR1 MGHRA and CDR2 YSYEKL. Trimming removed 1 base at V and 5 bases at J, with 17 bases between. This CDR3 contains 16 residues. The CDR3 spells CASSQGDAGARETQYF. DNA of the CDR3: TGCGCCAGCAGCCAAGGCGACGCAGGGGCTCGGGAGACCCAGTACTTC.

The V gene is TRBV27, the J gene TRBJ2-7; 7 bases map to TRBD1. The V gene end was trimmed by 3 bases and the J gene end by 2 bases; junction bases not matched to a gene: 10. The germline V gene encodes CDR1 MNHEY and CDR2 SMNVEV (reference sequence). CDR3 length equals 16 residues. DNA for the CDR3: TGTGCCAGCAGTTTTCGGGGCCTAGGGACAGCCTACGAGCAGTACTTC. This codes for CASSFRGLGTAYEQYF.

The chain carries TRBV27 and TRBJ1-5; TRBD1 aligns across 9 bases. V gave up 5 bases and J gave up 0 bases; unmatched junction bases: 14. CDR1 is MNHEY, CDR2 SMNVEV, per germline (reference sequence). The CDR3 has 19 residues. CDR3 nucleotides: TGTGCCAGCAGTCCTACAGGGGGCGGCCGTTTTTATAGCAATCAGCCCCAGCATTTT. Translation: CASSPTGGGRFYSNQPQHF.

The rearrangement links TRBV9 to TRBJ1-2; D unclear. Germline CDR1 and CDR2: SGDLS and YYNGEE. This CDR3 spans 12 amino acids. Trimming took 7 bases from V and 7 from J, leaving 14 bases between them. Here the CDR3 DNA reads TGTGCCAGCTTGTCCCATAAGCTTGGCTACACCTTC. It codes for CASLSHKLGYTF.

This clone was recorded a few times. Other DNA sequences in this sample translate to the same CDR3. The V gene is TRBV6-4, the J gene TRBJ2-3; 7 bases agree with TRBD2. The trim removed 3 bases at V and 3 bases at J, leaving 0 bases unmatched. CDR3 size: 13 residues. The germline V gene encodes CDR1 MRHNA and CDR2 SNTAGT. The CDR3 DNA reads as TGTGCCAGCAGTGAAGCGGGGACAGATACGCAGTATTTT. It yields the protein CASSEAGTDTQYF.

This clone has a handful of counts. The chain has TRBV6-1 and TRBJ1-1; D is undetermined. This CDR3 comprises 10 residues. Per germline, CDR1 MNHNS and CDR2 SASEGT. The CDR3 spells CGTVYTEAFF. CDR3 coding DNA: TGTGGAACTGTTTACACTGAAGCTTTCTTT.

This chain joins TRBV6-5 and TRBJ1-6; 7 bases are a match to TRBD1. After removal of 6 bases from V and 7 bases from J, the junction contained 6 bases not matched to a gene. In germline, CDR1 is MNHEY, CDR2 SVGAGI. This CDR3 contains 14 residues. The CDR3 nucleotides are TGTGCCAGCAGACCTGACAGGGTAAATTCACCCCTCCACTTT. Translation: CASRPDRVNSPLHF.

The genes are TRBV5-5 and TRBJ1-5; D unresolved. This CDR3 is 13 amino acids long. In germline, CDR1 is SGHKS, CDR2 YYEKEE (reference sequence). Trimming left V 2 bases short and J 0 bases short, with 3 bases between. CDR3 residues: CASSFYSNQPQHF. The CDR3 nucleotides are TGTGCCAGCAGCTTTTATAGCAATCAGCCCCAGCATTTT.

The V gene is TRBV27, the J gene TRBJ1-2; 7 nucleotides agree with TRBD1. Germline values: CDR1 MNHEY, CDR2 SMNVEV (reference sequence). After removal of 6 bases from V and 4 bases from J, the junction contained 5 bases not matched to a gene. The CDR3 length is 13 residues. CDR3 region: CASSLQGTYGYTF. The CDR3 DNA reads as TGTGCCAGCAGCTTACAGGGGACCTATGGCTACACCTTC.

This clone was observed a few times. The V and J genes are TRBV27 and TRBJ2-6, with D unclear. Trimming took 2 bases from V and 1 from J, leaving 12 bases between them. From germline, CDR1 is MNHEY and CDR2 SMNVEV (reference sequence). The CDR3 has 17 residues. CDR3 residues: CASSLRPTGSGANVLTF. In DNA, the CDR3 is TGTGCCAGCAGTTTAAGGCCGACCGGGTCTGGGGCCAACGTCCTGACTTTC.

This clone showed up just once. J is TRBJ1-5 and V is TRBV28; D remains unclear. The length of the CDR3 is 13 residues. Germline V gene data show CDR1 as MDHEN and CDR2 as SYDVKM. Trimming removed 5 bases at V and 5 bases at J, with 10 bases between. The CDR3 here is CASSRGFHQPQHF. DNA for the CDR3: TGTGCCAGCAGTCGAGGGTTTCATCAGCCCCAGCATTTT.

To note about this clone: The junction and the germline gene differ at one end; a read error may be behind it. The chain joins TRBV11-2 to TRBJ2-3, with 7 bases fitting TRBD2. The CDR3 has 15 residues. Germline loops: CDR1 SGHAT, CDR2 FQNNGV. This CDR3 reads CASSDQRGRTDTQYF. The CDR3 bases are TGTGCCAGCAGCGACCAGCGGGGCCGCACTGATACGCAGTATTTT.

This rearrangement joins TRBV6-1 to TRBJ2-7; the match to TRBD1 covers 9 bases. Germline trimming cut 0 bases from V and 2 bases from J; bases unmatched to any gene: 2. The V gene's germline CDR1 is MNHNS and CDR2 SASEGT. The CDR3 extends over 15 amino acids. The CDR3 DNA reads TGTGCCAGCAGTGAAGCCGGGACAGGGACCTACGAGCAGTACTTC. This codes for CASSEAGTGTYEQYF.

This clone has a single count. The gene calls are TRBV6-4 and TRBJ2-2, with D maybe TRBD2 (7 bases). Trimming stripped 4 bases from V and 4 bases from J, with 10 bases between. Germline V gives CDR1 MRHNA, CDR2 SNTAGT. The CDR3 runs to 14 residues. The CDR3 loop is CASSGGGATGELFF. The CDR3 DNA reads TGTGCCAGCAGTGGAGGGGGGGCCACCGGGGAGCTGTTTTTT.

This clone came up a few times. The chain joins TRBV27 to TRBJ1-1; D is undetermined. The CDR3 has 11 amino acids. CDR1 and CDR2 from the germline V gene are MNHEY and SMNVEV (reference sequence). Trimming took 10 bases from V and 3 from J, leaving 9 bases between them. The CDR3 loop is CATSGYTEAFF. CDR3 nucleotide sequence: TGTGCCACCTCGGGGTACACTGAAGCTTTCTTT.

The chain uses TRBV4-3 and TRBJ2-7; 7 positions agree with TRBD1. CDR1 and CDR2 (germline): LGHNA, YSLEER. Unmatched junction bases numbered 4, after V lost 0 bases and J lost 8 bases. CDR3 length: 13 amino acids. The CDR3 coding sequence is TGCGCCAGCAGCCAAGAGAACAGGGGAAAGCAGTACTTC. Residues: CASSQENRGKQYF.

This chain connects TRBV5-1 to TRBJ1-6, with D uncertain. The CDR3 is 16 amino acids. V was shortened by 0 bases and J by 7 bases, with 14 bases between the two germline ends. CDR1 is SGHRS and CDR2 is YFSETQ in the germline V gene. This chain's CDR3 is CASSLVSGRYNSPLHF. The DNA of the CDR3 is TGCGCCAGCAGCTTGGTTTCTGGGCGCTACAATTCACCCCTCCACTTT.